This T cell receptor beta chain was sequenced for a study of blood T cell repertoires in COVID-19. On the study more broadly: COVID-19 samples, acute and convalescent, were from the United States, Italy and Spain. In each case, the material was cDNA or gDNA derived from T cells, B-cell-depleted T cells, or PBMCs.

The sample holds one count of this clone. The germline V gene has CDR1 MNHEY and CDR2 SVGAGI. CDR3 length equals 13 residues. Losses at the gene ends were 6 bases for V and 4 bases for J; bases not matched to a gene: 4. Under the authors' procedure: Amplification with reference gene primers provided the estimates of nucleated cell counts. The method was immunoSEQ multiplex PCR; TCRdb's version includes in-frame clones alone and lacks a portion of them. V and J calls and clone size are copied from that table; D and trimming were computed from the DNA. Here the sample spans about 230,000 clones, over 70% being singletons.

Sequenced: peripheral blood. The origin of this receptor is a woman older than 75 with acute or convalescent COVID-19. The chain combines TRBV6-5 with TRBJ1-1; 8 nucleotides agree with TRBD1. CDR3 amino acids: CASSLTGVTEAFF. The CDR3 region has the DNA TGTGCCAGCAGCCTGACAGGGGTCACTGAAGCTTTCTTT.